In this sample, the clone carrying this TCR beta chain turned up a few times. Its target is not known. Only in-frame clones appear in the TCRdb table, and some are missing; sequencing was by immunoSEQ multiplex PCR. This table has 50,000 to 70,000 clones, approximately 78% appearing once. Time point indicated: week 23, last vaccination. Vaccination comprised doses that each held 300 ug of mutant IDH1 20-mer peptide, plus topical imiquimod. The study enrolled donors with new WHO grade 3 or 4 IDH1-mutant, ATRX-lost astrocytomas. This specimen comes from a study of a mutant IDH1 vaccine in newly diagnosed glioma. The TCR comes from a woman between 35 and 50 years old with glioma. Some clones in this sample may be carry-over from other donors' samples. The specimen comprised PBMCs, sampled from a glioma patient whose treatment included an IDH1 peptide vaccine.

CDR3 residues: CAWSAHTEAFF. CDR3 coding DNA: TGTGCCTGGAGTGCTCACACTGAAGCTTTCTTT. The chain employs TRBV30 and TRBJ1-1; D unresolved. The V and J ends lost 1 base and 3 bases respectively, with 3 bases between them. The CDR3 covers 11 residues. Germline loops: CDR1 GTSNPN, CDR2 SVGIG (reference sequence). The full variable domain, completed using reference TRBV30 and TRBJ1-1, is SQTIHQWPATLVQPVGSPLSLECTVEGTSNPNLYWYRQAAGRGLQLLFYSVGIGQISSEVPQNLSASRPQDRQFILSSKKLLLSDSGFYLCAWSAHTEAFFGQGTRLTVV.